This T cell receptor (beta chain) was sequenced for a study of CD8+CD57+ T cells in acquired aplastic anemia. The CDR3 totals 16 residues. V trimming: 3 bases; J trimming: 0 bases; junction bases outside the gene matches: 5. From germline, CDR1 is DFQATT and CDR2 SNEGSKA (reference sequence). This clonotype was seen at least ten times. The antigen is not known. General observations from the study: Some 30 was the count of CD8+ CDR3 sequences that patients shared with controls.

Genomic DNA was employed as the template in profiling TCR beta VDJ and CDR3. TCRdb reprocessed the reads via MiXCR and lists one record per CDR3 protein. Of roughly 130,000 distinct CDR3 sequences in the sample, around 48% were seen once. The receptor was derived from a human donor in good health, serving as a control. The chain employs TRBV20-1 and TRBJ1-6; 7 bases agree with TRBD1. Sequenced material: sorted CD4+, CD8+, or CD8+CD57+ T cells (not recorded which) from PBMCs. The CDR3 reads CSARGDRGSYNSPLHF. The CDR3 coding sequence is TGCAGTGCTAGGGGGGACAGAGGCTCCTATAATTCACCCCTCCACTTT.